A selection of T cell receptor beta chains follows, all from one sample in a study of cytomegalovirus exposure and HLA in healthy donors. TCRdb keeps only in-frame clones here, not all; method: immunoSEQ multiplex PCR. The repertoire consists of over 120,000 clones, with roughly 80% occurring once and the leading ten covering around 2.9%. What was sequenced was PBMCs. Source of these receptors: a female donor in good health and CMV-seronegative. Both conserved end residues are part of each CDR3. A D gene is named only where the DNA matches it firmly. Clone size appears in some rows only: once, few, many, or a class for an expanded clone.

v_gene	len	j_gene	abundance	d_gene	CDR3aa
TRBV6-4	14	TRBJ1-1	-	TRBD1	CASRVDRLNTEAFF
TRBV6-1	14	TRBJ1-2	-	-	CASRRDRLNYGYTF
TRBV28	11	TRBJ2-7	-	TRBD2	CASSLREEQYF
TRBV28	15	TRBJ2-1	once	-	CASNPPSDGYNEQFF
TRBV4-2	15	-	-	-	CASSQDEAVSYEQYF
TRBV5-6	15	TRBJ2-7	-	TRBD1	CASSRAEDRGHEQYF
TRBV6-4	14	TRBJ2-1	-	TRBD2	CASSTSGGRNEQFF
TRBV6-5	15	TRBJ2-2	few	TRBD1	CASSPATGIHGELFF
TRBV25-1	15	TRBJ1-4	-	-	CASSEWAVPNEKLFF
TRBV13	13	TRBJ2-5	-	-	CASSLPAGETQYF
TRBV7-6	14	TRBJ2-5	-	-	CASSLGSGFETQYF
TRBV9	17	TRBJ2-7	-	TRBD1	CASSETGQTGGFYEQYF
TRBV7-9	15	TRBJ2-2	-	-	CASSLLSGSTGELFF
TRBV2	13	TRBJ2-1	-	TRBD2	CASKTSSSNEQFF
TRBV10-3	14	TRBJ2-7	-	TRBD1	CAISAGQGFHEQYF
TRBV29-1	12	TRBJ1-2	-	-	CSSAGSTGGYTF
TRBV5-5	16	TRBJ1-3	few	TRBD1	CASSPSDRGHRNTIYF
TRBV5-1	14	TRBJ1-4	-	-	CASSPGSLGEKLFF
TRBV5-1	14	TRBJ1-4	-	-	CASSPGGTNEKLFF
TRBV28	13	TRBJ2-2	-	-	CASLPRGSGELFF
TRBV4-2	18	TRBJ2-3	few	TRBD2	CASSQDLGTSGGPDTQYF
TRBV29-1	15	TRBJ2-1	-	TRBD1	CSVEATGGRGNEQFF
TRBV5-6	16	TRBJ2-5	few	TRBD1	CASSLQGALVPETQYF
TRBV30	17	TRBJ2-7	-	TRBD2	CAWSLGRTSGKLYEQYF
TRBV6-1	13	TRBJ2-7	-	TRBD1	CAGHRTGSYEQYF
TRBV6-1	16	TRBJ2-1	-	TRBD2	CASSASGTRGYNEQFF
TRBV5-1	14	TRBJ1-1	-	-	CASSLAGLKTEAFF
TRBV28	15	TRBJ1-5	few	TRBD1	CASSPGTGDNQPQHF
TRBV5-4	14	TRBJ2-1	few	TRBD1	CASMVRTGRDEQFF
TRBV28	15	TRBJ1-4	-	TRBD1	CASNPTGGRDEKLFF
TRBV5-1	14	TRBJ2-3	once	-	CASMVGHVADTQYF
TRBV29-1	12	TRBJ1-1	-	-	CSVVGANTEAFF
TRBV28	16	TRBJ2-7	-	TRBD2	CASSPTLGLGIYEQYF
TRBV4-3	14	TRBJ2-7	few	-	CASSQGAVSYEQYF
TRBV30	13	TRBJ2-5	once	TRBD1	CAWSEDSQGAQYF
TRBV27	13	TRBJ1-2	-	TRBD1	CASSDRGRGGYTF
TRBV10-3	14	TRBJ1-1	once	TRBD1	CAISTGTGVTEAFF
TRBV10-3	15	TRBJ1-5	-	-	CAISESWQGGQPQHF
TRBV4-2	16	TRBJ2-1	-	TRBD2	CASSQDLAGGSREQFF
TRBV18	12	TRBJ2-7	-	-	CASSTNYYEQYF